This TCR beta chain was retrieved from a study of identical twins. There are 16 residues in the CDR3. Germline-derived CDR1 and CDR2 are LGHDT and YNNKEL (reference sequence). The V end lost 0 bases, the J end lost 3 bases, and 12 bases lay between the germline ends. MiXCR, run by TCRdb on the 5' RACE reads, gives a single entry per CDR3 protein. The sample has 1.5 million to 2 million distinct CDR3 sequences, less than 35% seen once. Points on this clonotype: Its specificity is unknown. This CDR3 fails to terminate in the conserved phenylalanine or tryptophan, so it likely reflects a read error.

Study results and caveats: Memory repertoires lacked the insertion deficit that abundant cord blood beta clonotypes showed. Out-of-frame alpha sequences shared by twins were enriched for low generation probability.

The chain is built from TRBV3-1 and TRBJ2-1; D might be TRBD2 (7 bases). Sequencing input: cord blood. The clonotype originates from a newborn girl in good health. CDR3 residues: CASSQDGGAHYNEQFL. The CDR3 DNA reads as TGTGCCAGCAGCCAAGATGGGGGGGCCCACTACAATGAGCAGTTCTTA.